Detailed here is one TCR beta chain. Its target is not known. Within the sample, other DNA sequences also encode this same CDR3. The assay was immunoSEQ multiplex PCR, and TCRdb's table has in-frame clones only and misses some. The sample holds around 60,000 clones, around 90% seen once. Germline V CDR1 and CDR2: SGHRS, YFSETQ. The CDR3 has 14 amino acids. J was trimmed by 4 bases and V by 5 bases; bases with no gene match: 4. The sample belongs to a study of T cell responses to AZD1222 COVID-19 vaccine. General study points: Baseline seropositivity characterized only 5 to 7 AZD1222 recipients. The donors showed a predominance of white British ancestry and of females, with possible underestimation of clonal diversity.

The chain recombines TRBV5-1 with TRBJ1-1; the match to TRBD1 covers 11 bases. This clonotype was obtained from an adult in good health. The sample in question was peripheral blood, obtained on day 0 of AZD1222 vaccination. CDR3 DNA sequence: TGCGCCAGCAGGACCGGGACAGGGGGCACTGAAGCTTTCTTT. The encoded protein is CASRTGTGGTEAFF.